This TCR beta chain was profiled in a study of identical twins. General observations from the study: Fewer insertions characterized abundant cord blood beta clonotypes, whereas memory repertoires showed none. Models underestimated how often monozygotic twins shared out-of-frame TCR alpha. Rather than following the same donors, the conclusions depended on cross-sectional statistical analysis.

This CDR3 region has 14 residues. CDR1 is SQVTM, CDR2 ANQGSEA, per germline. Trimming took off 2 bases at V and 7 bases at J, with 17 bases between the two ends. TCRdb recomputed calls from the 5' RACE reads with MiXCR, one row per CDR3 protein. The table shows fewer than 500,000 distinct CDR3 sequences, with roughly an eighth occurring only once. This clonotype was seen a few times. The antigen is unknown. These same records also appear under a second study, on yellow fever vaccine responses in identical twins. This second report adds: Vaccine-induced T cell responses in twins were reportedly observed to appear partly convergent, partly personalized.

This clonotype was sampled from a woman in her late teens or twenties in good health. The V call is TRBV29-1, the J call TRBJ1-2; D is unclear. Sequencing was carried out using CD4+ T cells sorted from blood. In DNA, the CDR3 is TGCAGCGTTGAAACTCCGCGGGTGAAAGGTGGCTACACCTTC. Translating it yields CSVETPRVKGGYTF.